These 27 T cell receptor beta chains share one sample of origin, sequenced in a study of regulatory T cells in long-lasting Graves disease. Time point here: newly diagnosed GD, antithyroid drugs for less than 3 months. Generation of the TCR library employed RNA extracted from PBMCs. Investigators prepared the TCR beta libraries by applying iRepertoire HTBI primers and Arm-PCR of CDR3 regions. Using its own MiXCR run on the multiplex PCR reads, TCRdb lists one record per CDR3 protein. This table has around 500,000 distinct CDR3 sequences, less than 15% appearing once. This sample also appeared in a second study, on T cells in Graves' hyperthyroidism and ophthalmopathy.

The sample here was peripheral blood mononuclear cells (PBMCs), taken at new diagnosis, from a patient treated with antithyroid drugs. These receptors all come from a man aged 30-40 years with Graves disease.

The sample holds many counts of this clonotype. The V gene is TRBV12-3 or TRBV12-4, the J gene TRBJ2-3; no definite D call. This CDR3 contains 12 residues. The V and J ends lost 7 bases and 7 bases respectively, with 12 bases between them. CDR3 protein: CASNPTPHTQYF. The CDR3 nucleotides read TGTGCCAGCAATCCGACCCCCCATACGCAGTATTTT.

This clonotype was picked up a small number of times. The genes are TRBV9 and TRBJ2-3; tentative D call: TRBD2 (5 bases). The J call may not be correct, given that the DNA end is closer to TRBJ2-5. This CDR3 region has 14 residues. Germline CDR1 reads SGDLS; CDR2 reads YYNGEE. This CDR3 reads CASSPHSGKETQYF. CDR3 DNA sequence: TGTGCCAGCAGCCCCCATTCGGGGAAGGAGACCCAGTACTTC.

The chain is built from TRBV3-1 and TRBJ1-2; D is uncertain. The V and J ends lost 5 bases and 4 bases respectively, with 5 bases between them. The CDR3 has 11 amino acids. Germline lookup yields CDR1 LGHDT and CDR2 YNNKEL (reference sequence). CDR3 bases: TGTGCCAGCAGCACCCGCTATGGCTACACCTTC. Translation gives CASSTRYGYTF.

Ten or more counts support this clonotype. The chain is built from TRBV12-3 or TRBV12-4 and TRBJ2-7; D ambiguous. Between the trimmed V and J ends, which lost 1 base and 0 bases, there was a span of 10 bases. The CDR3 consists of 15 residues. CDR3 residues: CASSLGPHGSYEQYF. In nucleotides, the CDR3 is TGTGCCAGCAGTTTAGGACCTCACGGCTCCTACGAGCAGTACTTC.

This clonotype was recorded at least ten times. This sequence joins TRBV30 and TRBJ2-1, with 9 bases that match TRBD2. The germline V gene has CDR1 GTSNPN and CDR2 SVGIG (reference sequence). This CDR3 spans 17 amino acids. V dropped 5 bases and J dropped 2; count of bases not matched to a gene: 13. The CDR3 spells CAWVSVSGSPTYNEQFF. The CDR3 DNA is TGTGCCTGGGTCTCTGTTAGCGGGAGCCCAACCTACAATGAGCAGTTCTTC.

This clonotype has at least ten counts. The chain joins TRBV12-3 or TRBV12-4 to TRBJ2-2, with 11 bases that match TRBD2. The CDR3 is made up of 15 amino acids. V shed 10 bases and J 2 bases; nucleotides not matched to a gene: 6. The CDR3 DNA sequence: TGTGCCACCCAGACTAGCGGGGTAAACACCGGGGAGCTGTTTTTT. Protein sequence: CATQTSGVNTGELFF.

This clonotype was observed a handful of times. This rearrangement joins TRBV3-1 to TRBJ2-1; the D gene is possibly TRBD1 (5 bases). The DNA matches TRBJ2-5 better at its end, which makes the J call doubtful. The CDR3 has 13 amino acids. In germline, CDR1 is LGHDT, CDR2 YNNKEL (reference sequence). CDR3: CASSPQVKETQYF. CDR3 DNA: TGTGCCAGCAGCCCACAGGTCAAAGAGACCCAGTACTTC.

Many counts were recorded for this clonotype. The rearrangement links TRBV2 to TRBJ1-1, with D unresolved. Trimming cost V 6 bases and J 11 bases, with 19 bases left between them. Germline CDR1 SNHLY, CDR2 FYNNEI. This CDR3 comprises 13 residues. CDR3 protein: CASRVVGQKDAFF. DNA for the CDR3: TGTGCCAGCAGAGTAGTCGGCCAGAAGGACGCTTTCTTT.

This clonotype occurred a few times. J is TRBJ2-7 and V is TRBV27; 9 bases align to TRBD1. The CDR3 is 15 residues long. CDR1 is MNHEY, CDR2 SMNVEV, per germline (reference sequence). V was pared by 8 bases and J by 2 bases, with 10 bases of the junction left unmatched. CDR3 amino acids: CASSPFWDRAYEQYF. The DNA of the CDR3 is TGTGCCAGCTCCCCCTTCTGGGACAGGGCCTACGAGCAGTACTTC.

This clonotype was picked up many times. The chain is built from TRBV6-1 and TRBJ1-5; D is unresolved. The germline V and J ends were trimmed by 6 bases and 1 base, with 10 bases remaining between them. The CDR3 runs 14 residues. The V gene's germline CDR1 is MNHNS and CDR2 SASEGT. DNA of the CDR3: TGTGCCAGCAGGGCCTTTAGGAGCAATCAGCCCCAGCATTTT. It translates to CASRAFRSNQPQHF.

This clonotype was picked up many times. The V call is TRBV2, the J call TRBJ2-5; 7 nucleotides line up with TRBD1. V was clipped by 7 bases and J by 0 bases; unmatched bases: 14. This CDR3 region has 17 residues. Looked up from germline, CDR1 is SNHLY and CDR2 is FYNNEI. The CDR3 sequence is CASTEELTGRNQETQYF. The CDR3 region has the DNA TGTGCCAGCACTGAGGAATTGACAGGGAGAAACCAAGAGACCCAGTACTTC.

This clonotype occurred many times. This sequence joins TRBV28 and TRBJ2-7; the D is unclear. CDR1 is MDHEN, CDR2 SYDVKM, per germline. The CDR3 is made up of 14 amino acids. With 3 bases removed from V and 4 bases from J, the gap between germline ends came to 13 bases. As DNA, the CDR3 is TGTGCCAGCAGTTTCACTGGGCTTGGGTACGAGCAGTACTTC. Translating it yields CASSFTGLGYEQYF. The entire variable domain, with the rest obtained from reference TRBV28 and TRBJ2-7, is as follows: DVKVTQSSRYLVKRTGEKVFLECVQDMDHENMFWYRQDPGLGLRLIYFSYDVKMKEKGDIPEGYSVSREKKERFSLILESASTNQTSMYLCASSFTGLGYEQYFGPGTRLTVT.

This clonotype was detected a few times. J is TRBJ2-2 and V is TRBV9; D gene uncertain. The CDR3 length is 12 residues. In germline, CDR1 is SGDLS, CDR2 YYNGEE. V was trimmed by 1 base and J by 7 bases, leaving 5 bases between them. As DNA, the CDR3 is TGTGCCAGCAGCGTACTTGGCGGGGAGCTGTTTTTT. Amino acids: CASSVLGGELFF.

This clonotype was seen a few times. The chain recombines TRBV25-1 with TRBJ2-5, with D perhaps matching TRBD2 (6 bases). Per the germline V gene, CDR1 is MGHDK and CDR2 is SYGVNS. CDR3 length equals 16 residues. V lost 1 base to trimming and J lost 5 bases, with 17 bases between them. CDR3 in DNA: TGTGCCAGCAGTGAATGGGGAGGTCGCCTGGGGGAGACCCAGTACTTC. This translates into CASSEWGGRLGETQYF. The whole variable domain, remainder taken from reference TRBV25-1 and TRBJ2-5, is EADIYQTPRYLVIGTGKKITLECSQTMGHDKMYWYQQDPGMELHLIHYSYGVNSTEKGDLSSESTVSRIRTEHFPLTLESARPSHTSQYLCASSEWGGRLGETQYFGPGTRLLVL.

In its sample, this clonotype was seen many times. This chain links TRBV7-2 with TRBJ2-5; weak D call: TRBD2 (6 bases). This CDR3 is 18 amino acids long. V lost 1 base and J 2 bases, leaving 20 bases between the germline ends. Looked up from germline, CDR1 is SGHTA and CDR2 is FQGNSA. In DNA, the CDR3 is TGTGCCAGCAGCTTAGACCTTGTTGGGGGGAGGCCTCAAGAGACCCAGTACTTC. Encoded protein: CASSLDLVGGRPQETQYF.

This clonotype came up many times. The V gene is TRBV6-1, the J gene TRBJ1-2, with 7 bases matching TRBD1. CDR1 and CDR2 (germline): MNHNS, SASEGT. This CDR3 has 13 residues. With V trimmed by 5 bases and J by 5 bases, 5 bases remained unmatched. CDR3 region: CASSPGTEYGYTF. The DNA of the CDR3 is TGTGCCAGCAGTCCAGGGACAGAGTATGGCTACACCTTC.

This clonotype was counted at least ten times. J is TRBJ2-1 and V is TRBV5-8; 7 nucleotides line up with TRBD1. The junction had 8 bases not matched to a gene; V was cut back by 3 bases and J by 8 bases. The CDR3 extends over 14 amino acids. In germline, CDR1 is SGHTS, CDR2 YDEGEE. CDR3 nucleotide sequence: TGTGCCAGCAGCTCTCTTAACAGGGGCCATGAGCAGTTCTTC. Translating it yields CASSSLNRGHEQFF.

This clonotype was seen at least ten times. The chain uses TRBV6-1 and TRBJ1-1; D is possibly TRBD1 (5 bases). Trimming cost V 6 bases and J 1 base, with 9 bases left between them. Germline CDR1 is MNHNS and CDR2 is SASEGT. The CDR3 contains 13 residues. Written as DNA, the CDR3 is TGTGCCAGCAGGGACATCACGAACACTGAAGCTTTCTTT. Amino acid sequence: CASRDITNTEAFF.

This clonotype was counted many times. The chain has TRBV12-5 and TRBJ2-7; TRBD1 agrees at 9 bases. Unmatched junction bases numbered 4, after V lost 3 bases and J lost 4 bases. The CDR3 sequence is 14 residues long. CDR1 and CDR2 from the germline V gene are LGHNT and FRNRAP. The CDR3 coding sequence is TGTGCTAGTGGTTTCGGACAGGGGATTTACGAGCAGTACTTC. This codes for CASGFGQGIYEQYF.

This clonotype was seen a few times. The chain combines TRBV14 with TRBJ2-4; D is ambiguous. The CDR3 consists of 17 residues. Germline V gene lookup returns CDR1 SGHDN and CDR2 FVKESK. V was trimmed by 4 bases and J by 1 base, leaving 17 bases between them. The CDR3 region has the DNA TGTGCCAGCAGCCGCCTGACTGCCCGGTCGGCCAAAAACATTCAGTACTTC. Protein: CASSRLTARSAKNIQYF. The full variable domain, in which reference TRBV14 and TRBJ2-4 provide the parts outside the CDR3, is EAGVTQFPSHSVIEKGQTVTLRCDPISGHDNLYWYRRVMGKEIKFLLHFVKESKQDESGMPNNRFLAERTGGTYSTLKVQPAELEDSGVYFCASSRLTARSAKNIQYFGAGTRLSVL.

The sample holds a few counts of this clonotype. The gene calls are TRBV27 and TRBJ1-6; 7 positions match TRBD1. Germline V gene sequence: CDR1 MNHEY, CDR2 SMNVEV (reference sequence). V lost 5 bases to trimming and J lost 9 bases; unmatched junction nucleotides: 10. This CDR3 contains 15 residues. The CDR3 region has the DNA TGTGCCAGCAGTCTAATAACAGGGGAGGGTTCACCCCTCCACTTT. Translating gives CASSLITGEGSPLHF.

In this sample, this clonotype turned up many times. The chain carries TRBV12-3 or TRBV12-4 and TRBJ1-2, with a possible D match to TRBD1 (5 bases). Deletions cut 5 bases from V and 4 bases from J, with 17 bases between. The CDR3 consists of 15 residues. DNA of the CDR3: TGTGCCAGCAGTCTCAACAGGTGGGGGTTCTATGGCTACACCTTC. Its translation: CASSLNRWGFYGYTF.

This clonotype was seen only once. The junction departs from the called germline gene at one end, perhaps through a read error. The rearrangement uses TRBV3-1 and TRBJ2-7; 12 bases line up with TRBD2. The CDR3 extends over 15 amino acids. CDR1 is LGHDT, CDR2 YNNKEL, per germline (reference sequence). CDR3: CASSLLAGGLYGQYF. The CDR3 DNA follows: TGTGCCAGCAGCCTTCTAGCGGGAGGGCTCTACGGGCAGTACTTC.

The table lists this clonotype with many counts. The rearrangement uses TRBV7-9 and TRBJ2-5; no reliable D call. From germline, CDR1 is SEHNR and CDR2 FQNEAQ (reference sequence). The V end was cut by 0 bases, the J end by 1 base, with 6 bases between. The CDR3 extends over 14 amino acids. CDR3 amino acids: CASSLASLQETQYF. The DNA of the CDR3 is TGTGCCAGCAGCTTAGCCAGCCTCCAAGAGACCCAGTACTTC.

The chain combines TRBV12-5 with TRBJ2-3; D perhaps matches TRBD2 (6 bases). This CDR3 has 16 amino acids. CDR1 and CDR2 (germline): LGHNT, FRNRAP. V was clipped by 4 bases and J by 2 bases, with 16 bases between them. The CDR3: CASGSTPGLFTDTQYF. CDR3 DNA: TGTGCTAGTGGTTCTACCCCGGGACTCTTCACAGATACGCAGTATTTT.

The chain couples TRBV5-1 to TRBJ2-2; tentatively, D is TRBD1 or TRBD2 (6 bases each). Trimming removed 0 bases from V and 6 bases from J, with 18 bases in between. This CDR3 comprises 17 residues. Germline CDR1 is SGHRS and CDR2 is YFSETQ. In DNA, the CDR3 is TGCGCCAGCAGCTTGGCGGGGGCGCCGCCGTATCCCGGGGAGCTGTTTTTT. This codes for CASSLAGAPPYPGELFF.

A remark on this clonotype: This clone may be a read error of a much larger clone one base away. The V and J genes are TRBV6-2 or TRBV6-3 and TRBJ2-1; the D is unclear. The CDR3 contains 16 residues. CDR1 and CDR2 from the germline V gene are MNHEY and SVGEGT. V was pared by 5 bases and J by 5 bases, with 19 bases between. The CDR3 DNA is TGTGCCAGCAGTGAGGAGTTTGTGAGCCCCGACAATGAGCAGTTCTTC. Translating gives CASSEEFVSPDNEQFF.